This T cell receptor (beta chain) comes out of a study of blood T cells in healthy people across ages. Study-level points and caveats: Long-lived donors had more naive CD4+ cells and higher diversity than aged donors.

This clonotype was observed at least ten times. Its antigen is still unknown. Germline loops: CDR1 SEHNR, CDR2 FQNEAQ (reference sequence). This CDR3 contains 13 residues. Deletions cut 0 bases from V and 2 bases from J, with 3 bases between. Primed by a sample-barcoded 5' primer and a J-beta primer mix, a second PCR proceeded for about 7 to 11 cycles. TCRdb fed the 5' RACE reads into MiXCR, producing one record per CDR3 protein. The repertoire holds about 1.6 million distinct CDR3 sequences, with approximately 32% as singletons. Isolating PBMCs gave at least 6 million of these cells per sample. The sequenced sample consisted of blood. This chain links TRBV7-9 with TRBJ2-3; D uncertain. The receptor was isolated from a woman aged 25 to 39 in good health. The CDR3 nucleotides read TGTGCCAGCAGCTTAGCGGACACAGATACGCAGTATTTT. It specifies CASSLADTDTQYF.